These 14 T cell receptor beta chains share one sample of origin, sequenced in a study of T cell responses to AZD1222 COVID-19 vaccine. Here immunoSEQ multiplex PCR was the method, and the copy in TCRdb shows in-frame clones only, minus some. Among about 170,000 clones listed, approximately 86% were seen once. This specimen consisted of peripheral blood, obtained on day 0 of AZD1222 vaccination. Receptors originate from an adult in good health.

This chain links TRBV5-1 with TRBJ1-4; D unclear. Germline lookup yields CDR1 SGHRS and CDR2 YFSETQ. V was clipped by 0 bases and J by 7 bases, with 10 bases between them. CDR3 length: 14 residues. CDR3 nucleotide sequence: TGCGCCAGCAGCTTGGAGGGCAAGAGTGAAAAACTGTTTTTT. Amino acids: CASSLEGKSEKLFF.

This clone showed up just a few times. V gene TRBV5-6 combines with J gene TRBJ2-7; 10 nucleotides line up with TRBD2. This CDR3 comprises 14 residues. The germline gives CDR1 SGHDT, CDR2 YYEEEE. V was pared by 4 bases and J by 6 bases, with 7 bases of the junction left unmatched. CDR3 bases: TGTGCCAGCAGCCGTCTAGCGGGAGCGGGCGAGCAGTACTTC. Protein product: CASSRLAGAGEQYF.

The rearrangement uses TRBV7-6 and TRBJ1-1, with no clear D. V lost 2 bases, J lost 2 bases, and 15 bases lay in between. The CDR3 is made up of 16 amino acids. Germline V gene sequence: CDR1 SGHVS, CDR2 FNYEAQ. The CDR3 DNA is TGTGCCAGCAGCTTACAACCAGGACGGGGAAACACTGAAGCTTTCTTT. Encoded protein: CASSLQPGRGNTEAFF. The variable domain in full, with the rest retrieved from reference TRBV7-6 and TRBJ1-1, is GAGVSQSPRYKVTKRGQDVALRCDPISGHVSLYWYRQALGQGPEFLTYFNYEAQQDKSGLPNDRFSAERPEGSISTLTIQRTEQRDSAMYRCASSLQPGRGNTEAFFGQGTRLTVV.

The chain recombines TRBV11-2 with TRBJ1-6, with 8 bases aligning to TRBD1. The CDR3 spans 14 residues. With 5 bases clipped from V and 7 bases from J, the junction kept 4 bases outside the gene matches. Germline CDR1 reads SGHAT; CDR2 reads FQNNGV. CDR3 residues: CASSRTGGNSPLHF. Here the CDR3 DNA reads TGTGCCAGCAGCCGCACAGGGGGGAATTCACCCCTCCACTTT.

The chain employs TRBV20-1 and TRBJ2-1; D is possibly TRBD2 (6 bases). This CDR3 has 17 amino acids. V was trimmed by 3 bases and J by 1 base, leaving 19 bases between them. The germline V gene encodes CDR1 DFQATT and CDR2 SNEGSKA (reference sequence). The CDR3 nucleotides are TGCAGTGCTAGTTCCTTGGCCTGGAGCGGGTCCTACAATGAGCAGTTCTTC. It translates to CSASSLAWSGSYNEQFF.

The chain employs TRBV5-1 and TRBJ2-1; unclear D gene. V was cut by 4 bases and J by 0 bases, with 17 bases left in between. Per the germline V gene, CDR1 is SGHRS and CDR2 is YFSETQ. This CDR3 spans 17 amino acids. DNA of the CDR3: TGCGCCAGCAGCCGGATTGGCTTATCGAGCTCCTACAATGAGCAGTTCTTC. Its protein is CASSRIGLSSSYNEQFF.

The chain combines TRBV5-1 with TRBJ2-5, with TRBD1 as a possible D gene (6 bases). Trimming left V 8 bases short and J 5 bases short, with 13 bases between. There are 12 residues in the CDR3. From germline, CDR1 is SGHRS and CDR2 YFSETQ. The DNA of the CDR3 is TGCGCCAGTCAACAGGGCGGGGAGACCCAGTACTTC. It codes for CASQQGGETQYF.

The chain joins TRBV6-6 to TRBJ1-1; TRBD1 matches at 8 bases. The CDR3 is 16 amino acids. The trim removed 0 bases at V and 0 bases at J, leaving 3 bases unmatched. Germline V gene sequence: CDR1 MNHNY, CDR2 SVGAGI (reference sequence). CDR3 sequence: CASSYSKGQVNTEAFF. The DNA for the CDR3 is TGTGCCAGCAGTTACTCGAAGGGACAGGTGAACACTGAAGCTTTCTTT.

The chain couples TRBV29-1 to TRBJ2-7, with a weak D call TRBD2 (5 bases). Trimming stripped 5 bases from V and 0 bases from J, with 8 bases between. The CDR3 spans 12 residues. Germline V gene lookup returns CDR1 SQVTM and CDR2 ANQGSEA. CDR3 DNA: TGCAGCGTTCACGGGAACTCCTACGAGCAGTACTTC. Its protein is CSVHGNSYEQYF.

The genes are TRBV19 and TRBJ1-3; unclear D gene. The CDR3 length is 16 residues. Germline-derived CDR1 and CDR2 are LNHDA and SQIVND (reference sequence). With 2 bases removed from V and 0 bases from J, the gap between germline ends came to 11 bases. The CDR3 reads CASSIWHRASGNTIYF. CDR3 sequence (DNA): TGTGCCAGTAGTATATGGCACCGTGCCTCTGGAAACACCATATATTTT.

This chain uses TRBV20-1 with TRBJ1-5; the D gene is possibly TRBD1 (5 bases). Trimming shortened V by 3 bases and J by 5 bases, and 11 bases separated the two germline ends. This CDR3 has 13 residues. Germline CDR1 reads DFQATT; CDR2 reads SNEGSKA (reference sequence). DNA of the CDR3: TGCAGTGCTAGTTACGGGACGGATCAGCCCCAGCATTTT. Translation gives CSASYGTDQPQHF.

This clone came up once. This chain links TRBV19 with TRBJ2-1; a weak D match, TRBD1 (5 bases). The germline CDR1 and CDR2 sequences are LNHDA and SQIVND (reference sequence). The CDR3 is 15 amino acids. The V end lost 1 base, the J end lost 7 bases, and 14 bases lay between the germline ends. Written as DNA, the CDR3 is TGTGCCAGTAGTATAGCGGACACCCCGTGGAATGAGCAGTTCTTC. The encoded protein is CASSIADTPWNEQFF.

This chain links TRBV5-6 with TRBJ2-1, with TRBD2 matching 13 bases. Germline V CDR1 and CDR2: SGHDT, YYEEEE. Trimming removed 2 bases from V and 8 bases from J; junction bases left unmatched: 4. This CDR3 is 15 amino acids long. CDR3 sequence reads: CASSFRTSGSYEQFF. The CDR3, as DNA: TGTGCCAGCAGCTTTCGGACTAGCGGGAGCTATGAGCAGTTCTTC.

This clone was seen a single time. This rearrangement joins TRBV19 to TRBJ2-2; 7 bases are shared with TRBD1. Germline-derived CDR1 and CDR2 are LNHDA and SQIVND (reference sequence). The CDR3 is 16 amino acids. The trim removed 4 bases at V and 0 bases at J, leaving 5 bases unmatched. The CDR3 here is CASSRGTVTNTGELFF. CDR3 bases: TGTGCCAGTAGTAGAGGGACAGTTACGAACACCGGGGAGCTGTTTTTT.